These 7 T cell receptor beta chains were sequenced from one sample in a study of T cells after yellow fever vaccination (dated by TCRdb to the late 2010s). The treatment or condition label of this sample denotes: live attenuated yellow fever vaccine strain. The library relied on 5' RACE. The sample was run on an Illumina NovaSeq 6000. The public reads were run again by TCRdb, first through fastp at Q25 and then through MiXCR, and only productive beta chains were kept. Duplicate CDR3 protein sequences are folded into a single record with the most common DNA and genes. For this sample there are about 320,000 distinct CDR3 sequences; around 13% appear just once. The top ten hold approximately 3.4% of the sample. This specimen consisted of CD4+ T cells sorted from PBMCs, obtained 15 days after the yellow fever booster vaccination. These TCRs come from a man between 18 and 29 years old who received the YFV17D yellow fever vaccine.

The rearrangement joins TRBV6-5 to TRBJ2-3; 7 bases are a match to TRBD2. Per germline, CDR1 MNHEY and CDR2 SVGAGI. The V segment lost 7 bases and the J segment 0 bases; nucleotides outside the gene matches: 4. The length of the CDR3 is 14 residues. The CDR3 coding sequence is TGTGCCAGCACTCTGGGGGGGAGCACAGATACGCAGTATTTT. It codes for CASTLGGSTDTQYF.

This chain uses TRBV4-1 with TRBJ2-1, with 7 bases lining up with TRBD1. This CDR3 comprises 16 residues. Germline lookup yields CDR1 MGHRA and CDR2 YSYEKL. V lost 6 bases to trimming and J lost 4 bases; unmatched junction nucleotides: 12. The CDR3 region is CASSQPGQNRYNEQFF. CDR3 in DNA: TGCGCCAGCAGTCAGCCGGGACAGAATCGTTACAATGAGCAGTTCTTC.

This clonotype appeared a few times. V usage is TRBV7-8 and J usage is TRBJ2-1; TRBD2 might be the D (7 bases). Germline V CDR1 and CDR2: SGHVS, FQNEAQ. The CDR3 sequence is 17 residues long. The V end was cut by 8 bases, the J end by 3 bases, with 23 bases between. CDR3 loop: CASSLSGGGPLYNEQFF. The CDR3 nucleotides read TGTGCCAGCTCCCTCAGTGGGGGGGGGCCCCTCTACAATGAGCAGTTCTTC. Full variable domain (rest looked up from reference TRBV7-8 and TRBJ2-1): GAGVSQSPRYKVAKRGQDVALRCDPISGHVSLFWYQQALGQGPEFLTYFQNEAQLDKSGLPSDRFFAERPEGSVSTLKIQRTQQEDSAVYLCASSLSGGGPLYNEQFFGPGTRLTVL.

The chain couples TRBV21-1 to TRBJ1-5; the D segment call TRBD1 is taken from the table without a DNA check. TRBV21-1 is termed a pseudogene. The CDR3 spans 17 residues. The DNA for the CDR3 is TGTGCCAGCAGCAAATCTTGGGCAGGCGCGGTGGGGCAGCCCCAGCATTTT. Translated, it gives CASSKSWAGAVGQPQHF.

In DNA form, the CDR3 reads TGTGCCAGCAGGGGCCCGGTTGCAGGGGGGGGTCAGCCCCAGCATTTT. It encodes CASRGPVAGGGQPQHF. The gene calls are TRBV6-1 and TRBJ1-5; 7 bases agree with TRBD1. Germline loops: CDR1 MNHNS, CDR2 SASEGT. CDR3 length equals 16 residues. V lost 6 bases and J lost 6; bases outside the gene matches: 14.

In its sample, this clonotype was seen a few times. V gene TRBV10-3 combines with J gene TRBJ2-3; 10 nucleotides agree with TRBD1. Looked up from germline, CDR1 is ENHRY and CDR2 is SYGVKD. Trimming removed 8 bases from V and 10 bases from J; junction bases left unmatched: 3. CDR3 size: 11 residues. The CDR3 sequence is CAISGQGSQYF. Here the CDR3 DNA reads TGTGCCATCTCGGGACAGGGGTCGCAGTATTTT.

This clonotype was counted between two and nine times. This chain connects TRBV21-1 to TRBJ2-7. TRBV21-1 is described as a pseudogene. The CDR3 runs 14 residues. The CDR3 spells CASRIRTSSYEQYV. The CDR3 DNA reads as TGTGCCAGCAGAATAAGGACCAGCTCCTACGAGCAGTACGTC.